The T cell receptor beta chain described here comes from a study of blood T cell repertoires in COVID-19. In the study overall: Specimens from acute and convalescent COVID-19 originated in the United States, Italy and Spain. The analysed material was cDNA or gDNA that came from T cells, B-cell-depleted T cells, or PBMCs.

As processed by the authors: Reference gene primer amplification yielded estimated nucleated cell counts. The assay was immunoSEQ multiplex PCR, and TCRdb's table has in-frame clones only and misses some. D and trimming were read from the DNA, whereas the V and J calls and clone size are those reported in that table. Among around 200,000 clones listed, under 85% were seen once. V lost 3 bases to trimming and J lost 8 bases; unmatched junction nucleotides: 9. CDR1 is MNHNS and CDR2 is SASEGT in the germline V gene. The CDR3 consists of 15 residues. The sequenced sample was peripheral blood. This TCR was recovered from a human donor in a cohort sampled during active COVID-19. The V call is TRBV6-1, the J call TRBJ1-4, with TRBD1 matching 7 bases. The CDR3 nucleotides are TGTGCCAGCAGTGAGAGGGGGCCTGGGATCGAAAAACTGTTTTTT. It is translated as CASSERGPGIEKLFF.